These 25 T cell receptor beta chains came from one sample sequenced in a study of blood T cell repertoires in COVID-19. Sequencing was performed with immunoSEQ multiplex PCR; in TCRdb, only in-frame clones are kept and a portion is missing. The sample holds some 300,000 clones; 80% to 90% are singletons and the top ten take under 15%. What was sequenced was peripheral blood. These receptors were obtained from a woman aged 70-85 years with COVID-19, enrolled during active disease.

Here the CDR3 DNA reads TGTGCCAGCATTTTCCGCGATCAATTGACCGGGGAGCTGTTTTTT. It encodes CASIFRDQLTGELFF. V gene TRBV6-5 combines with J gene TRBJ2-2, with D hard to call. The CDR3 loop spans 15 amino acids. Trimming shortened V by 7 bases and J by 5 bases, and 17 bases separated the two germline ends. Germline loops: CDR1 MNHEY, CDR2 SVGAGI.

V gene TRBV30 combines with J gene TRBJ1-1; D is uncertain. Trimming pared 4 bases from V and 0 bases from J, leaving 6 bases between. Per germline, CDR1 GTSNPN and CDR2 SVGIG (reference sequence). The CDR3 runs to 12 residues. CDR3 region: CAWTGMNTEAFF. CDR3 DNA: TGTGCCTGGACAGGAATGAACACTGAAGCTTTCTTT.

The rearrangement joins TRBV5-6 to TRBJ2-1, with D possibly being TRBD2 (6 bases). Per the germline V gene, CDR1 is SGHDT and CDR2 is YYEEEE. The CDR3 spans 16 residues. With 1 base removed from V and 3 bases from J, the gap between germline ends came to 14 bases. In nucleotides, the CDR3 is TGTGCCAGCAGCTTGCCCCTCCGACTAGACTACAATGAGCAGTTCTTC. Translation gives CASSLPLRLDYNEQFF.

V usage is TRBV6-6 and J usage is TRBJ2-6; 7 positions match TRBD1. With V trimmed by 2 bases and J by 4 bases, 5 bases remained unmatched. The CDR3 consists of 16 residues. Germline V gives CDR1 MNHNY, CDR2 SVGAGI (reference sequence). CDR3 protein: CASSYPTGSGANVLTF. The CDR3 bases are TGTGCCAGCAGTTACCCGACAGGGTCCGGGGCCAACGTCCTGACTTTC.

The DNA for the CDR3 is TGTGCCAGTAGTATTAAGACAGGGGGCTCCTACGAGCAGTACTTC. As protein: CASSIKTGGSYEQYF. The genes are TRBV19 and TRBJ2-7; 9 positions match TRBD1. This CDR3 has 15 residues. Germline CDR1 reads LNHDA; CDR2 reads SQIVND (reference sequence). J lost 0 bases, V lost 3 bases, and 3 bases had no gene match.

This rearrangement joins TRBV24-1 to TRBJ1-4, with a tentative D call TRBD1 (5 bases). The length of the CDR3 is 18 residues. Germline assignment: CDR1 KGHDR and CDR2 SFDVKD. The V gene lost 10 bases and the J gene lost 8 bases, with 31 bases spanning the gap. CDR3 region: CATPPPDGLAWGREKLFF. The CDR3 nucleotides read TGTGCCACTCCACCACCCGACGGGCTCGCTTGGGGGAGGGAAAAACTGTTTTTT.

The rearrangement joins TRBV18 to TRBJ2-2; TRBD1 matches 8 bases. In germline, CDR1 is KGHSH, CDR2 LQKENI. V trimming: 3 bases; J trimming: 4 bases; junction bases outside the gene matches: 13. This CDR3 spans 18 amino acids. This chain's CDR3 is CASSPPRGQGISTGELFF. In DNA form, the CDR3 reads TGTGCCAGCTCACCCCCGAGAGGACAGGGAATATCCACCGGGGAGCTGTTTTTT. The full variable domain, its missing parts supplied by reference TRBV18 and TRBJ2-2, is NAGVMQNPRHLVRRRGQEARLRCSPMKGHSHVYWYRQLPEEGLKFMVYLQKENIIDESGMPKERFSAEFPKEGPSILRIQQVVRGDSAAYFCASSPPRGQGISTGELFFGEGSRLTVL.

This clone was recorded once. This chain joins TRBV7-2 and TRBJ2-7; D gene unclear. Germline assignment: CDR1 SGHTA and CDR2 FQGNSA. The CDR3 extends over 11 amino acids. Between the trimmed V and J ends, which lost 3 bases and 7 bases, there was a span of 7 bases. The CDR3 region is CASSLRWEQYF. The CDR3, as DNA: TGTGCCAGCAGCTTGAGGTGGGAGCAGTACTTC.

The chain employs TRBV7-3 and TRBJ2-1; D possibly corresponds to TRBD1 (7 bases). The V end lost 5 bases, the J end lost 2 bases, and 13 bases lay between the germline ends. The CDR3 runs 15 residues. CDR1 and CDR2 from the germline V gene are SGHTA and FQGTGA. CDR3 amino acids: CASSRQGGPYNEQFF. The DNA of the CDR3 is TGTGCCAGCAGCCGTCAGGGGGGCCCCTACAATGAGCAGTTCTTC.

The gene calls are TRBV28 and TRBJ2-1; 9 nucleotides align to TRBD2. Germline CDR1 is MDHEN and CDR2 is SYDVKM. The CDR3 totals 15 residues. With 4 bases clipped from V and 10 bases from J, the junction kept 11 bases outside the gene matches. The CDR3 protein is CASSSASGGLQEQFF. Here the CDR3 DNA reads TGTGCCAGCAGTTCGGCCAGCGGGGGGCTCCAGGAGCAGTTCTTC.

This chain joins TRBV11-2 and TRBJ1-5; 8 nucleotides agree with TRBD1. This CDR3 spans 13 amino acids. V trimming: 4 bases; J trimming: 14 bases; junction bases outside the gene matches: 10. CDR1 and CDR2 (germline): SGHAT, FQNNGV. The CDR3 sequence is CASSSTPQGAKHF. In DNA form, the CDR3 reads TGTGCCAGCAGCTCTACTCCTCAGGGGGCGAAGCATTTT.

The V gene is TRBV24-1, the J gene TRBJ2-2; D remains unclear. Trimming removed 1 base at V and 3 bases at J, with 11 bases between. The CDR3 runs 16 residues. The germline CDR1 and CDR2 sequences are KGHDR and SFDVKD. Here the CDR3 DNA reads TGTGCCACCAGTGATTTTGGGCCGATCGACACCGGGGAGCTGTTTTTT. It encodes CATSDFGPIDTGELFF.

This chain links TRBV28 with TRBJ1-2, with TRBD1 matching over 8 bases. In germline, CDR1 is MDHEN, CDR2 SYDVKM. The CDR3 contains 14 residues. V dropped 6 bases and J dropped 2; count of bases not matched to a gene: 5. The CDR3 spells CASSRDRKNYGYTF. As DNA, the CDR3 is TGTGCCAGCAGCAGGGACAGGAAAAACTATGGCTACACCTTC.

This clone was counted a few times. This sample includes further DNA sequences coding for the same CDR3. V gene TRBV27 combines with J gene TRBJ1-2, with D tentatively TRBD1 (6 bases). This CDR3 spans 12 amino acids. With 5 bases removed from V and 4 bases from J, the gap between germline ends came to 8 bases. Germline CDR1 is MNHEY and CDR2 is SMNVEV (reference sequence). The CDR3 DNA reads TGTGCCAGCAGTCCACAGGGCTATGGCTACACCTTC. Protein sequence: CASSPQGYGYTF.

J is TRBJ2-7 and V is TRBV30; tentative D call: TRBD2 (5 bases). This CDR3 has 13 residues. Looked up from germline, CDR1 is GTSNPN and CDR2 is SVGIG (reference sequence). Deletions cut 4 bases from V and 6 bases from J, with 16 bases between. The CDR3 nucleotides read TGTGCCTGGACCGTACGCGGGTCCCGCGAGCAGTACTTC. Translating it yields CAWTVRGSREQYF.

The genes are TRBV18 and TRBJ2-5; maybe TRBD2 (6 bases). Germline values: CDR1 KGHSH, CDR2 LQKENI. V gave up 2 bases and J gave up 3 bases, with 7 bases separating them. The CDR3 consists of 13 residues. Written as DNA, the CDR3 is TGTGCCAGCTCACCAGGCGGGGAAGAGACCCAGTACTTC. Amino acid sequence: CASSPGGEETQYF.

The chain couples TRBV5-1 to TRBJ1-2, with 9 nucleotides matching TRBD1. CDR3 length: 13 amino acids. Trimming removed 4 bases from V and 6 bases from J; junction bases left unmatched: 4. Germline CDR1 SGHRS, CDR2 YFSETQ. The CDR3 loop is CASSMGTGHGYTF. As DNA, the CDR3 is TGCGCCAGCAGCATGGGGACAGGGCATGGCTACACCTTC.

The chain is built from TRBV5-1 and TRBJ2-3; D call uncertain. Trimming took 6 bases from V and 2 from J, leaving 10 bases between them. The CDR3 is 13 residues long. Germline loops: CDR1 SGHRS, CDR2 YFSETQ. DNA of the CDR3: TGCGCCAGCAAGCCGCTTGTCACAGATACGCAGTATTTT. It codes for CASKPLVTDTQYF.

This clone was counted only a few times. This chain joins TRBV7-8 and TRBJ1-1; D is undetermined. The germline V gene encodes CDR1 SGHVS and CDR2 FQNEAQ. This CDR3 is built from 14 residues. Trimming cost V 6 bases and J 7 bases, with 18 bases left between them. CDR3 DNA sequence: TGTGCCAGCAGATCCCTGGCCGGGTTTAATGAAGCTTTCTTT. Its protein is CASRSLAGFNEAFF. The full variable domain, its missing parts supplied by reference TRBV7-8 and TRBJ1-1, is GAGVSQSPRYKVAKRGQDVALRCDPISGHVSLFWYQQALGQGPEFLTYFQNEAQLDKSGLPSDRFFAERPEGSVSTLKIQRTQQEDSAVYLCASRSLAGFNEAFFGQGTRLTVV.

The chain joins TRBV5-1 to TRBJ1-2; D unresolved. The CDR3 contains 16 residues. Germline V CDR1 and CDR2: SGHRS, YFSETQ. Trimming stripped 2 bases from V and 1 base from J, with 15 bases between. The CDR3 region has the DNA TGCGCCAGCAGCTTTCGAGACGGACTATTTAACTATGGCTACACCTTC. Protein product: CASSFRDGLFNYGYTF.

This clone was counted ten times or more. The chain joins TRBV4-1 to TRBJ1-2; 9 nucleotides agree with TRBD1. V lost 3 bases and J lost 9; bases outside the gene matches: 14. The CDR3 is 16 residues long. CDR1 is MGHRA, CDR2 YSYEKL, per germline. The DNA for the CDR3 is TGCGCCAGCAGCCACCCAGGACAGGGGAGTAGCGAAAGCTACACCTTC. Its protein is CASSHPGQGSSESYTF.

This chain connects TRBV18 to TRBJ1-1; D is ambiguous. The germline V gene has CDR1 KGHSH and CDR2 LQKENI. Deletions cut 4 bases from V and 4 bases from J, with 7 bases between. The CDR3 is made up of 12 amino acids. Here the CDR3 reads CASSLGLTEAFF. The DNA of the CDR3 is TGTGCCAGCTCACTAGGACTCACTGAAGCTTTCTTT.

The CDR3 sequence: CASSLTGTMDNEQFF. DNA of the CDR3: TGTGCCAGCAGCCTGACCGGGACAATGGACAATGAGCAGTTCTTC. The chain recombines TRBV7-2 with TRBJ2-1; tentatively, D is TRBD1 (6 bases). Per germline, CDR1 SGHTA and CDR2 FQGNSA. The CDR3 covers 15 residues. Deletions cut 5 bases from V and 5 bases from J, with 16 bases between.

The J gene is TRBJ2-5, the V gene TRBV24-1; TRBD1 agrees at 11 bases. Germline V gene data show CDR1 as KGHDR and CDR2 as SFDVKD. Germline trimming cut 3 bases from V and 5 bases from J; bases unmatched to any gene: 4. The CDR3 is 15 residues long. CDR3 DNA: TGTGCCACCAGTGATAGGACAGGGGGCAGGGAGACCCAGTACTTC. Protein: CATSDRTGGRETQYF.

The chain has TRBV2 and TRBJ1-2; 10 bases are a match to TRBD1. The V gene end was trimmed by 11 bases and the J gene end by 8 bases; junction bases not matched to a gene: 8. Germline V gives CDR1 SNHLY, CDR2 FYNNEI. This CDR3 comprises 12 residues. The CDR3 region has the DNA TGTGCCGGACAGGGGGACCTTGGGGGCTACACCTTC. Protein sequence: CAGQGDLGGYTF.